A selection of T cell receptor beta chains follows, all from one sample in a study of blood T cell repertoires in COVID-19. TCRdb keeps only in-frame clones here, not all; method: immunoSEQ multiplex PCR. The sample lists about 250,000 clones; approximately 90% were seen once. Source material: peripheral blood. Receptors were obtained from a woman in her thirties or forties who had recovered from COVID-19. The CDR3 runs from the conserved cysteine through the conserved F or W. D genes are given only for firm matches. For some rows the clone size is stated as once, few or many, or as a class when expanded; others skip it.

J gene: TRBJ2-5
V gene: TRBV4-3
clone size: .
D gene: TRBD2
CDR3 DNA: TGCGCCAGCAGCCAAGATCTCAGAGGGGAGGGTTCGGCAGAGACCCAGTACTTC
CDR3 protein: CASSQDLRGEGSAETQYF

J gene: TRBJ1-3
V gene: TRBV12-3/TRBV12-4
clone size: .
D gene: .
CDR3 DNA: TGTGCCAGCAGTCCCGACAGGAACACCATATATTTT
CDR3 protein: CASSPDRNTIYF

J gene: TRBJ2-5
V gene: TRBV9
clone size: .
D gene: .
CDR3 DNA: TGTGCCAGCAGCCCCCGTCTGGGCAATGTGGAGACCCAGTACTTC
CDR3 protein: CASSPRLGNVETQYF

J gene: TRBJ2-3
V gene: TRBV2
clone size: .
D gene: TRBD1
CDR3 DNA: TGTGCCAGCTCCGGGACAGTGTTACTCACAGATACGCAGTATTTT
CDR3 protein: CASSGTVLLTDTQYF

J gene: TRBJ1-2
V gene: TRBV7-2
clone size: once
D gene: TRBD1
CDR3 DNA: TGTGCCACGAGCGGACAGGGGAGGGTTGGGTATGGCTACACCTTC
CDR3 protein: CATSGQGRVGYGYTF

J gene: TRBJ2-7
V gene: TRBV11-2
clone size: few
D gene: .
CDR3 DNA: TGTGCCAGCAGCTTAGAGGCCACCCGCTACGAGCAGTACTTC
CDR3 protein: CASSLEATRYEQYF

J gene: TRBJ1-1
V gene: TRBV19
clone size: .
D gene: TRBD1
CDR3 DNA: TGTGCCAGTTGGGACAGGGGGGAACGGAACACTGAAGCTTTCTTT
CDR3 protein: CASWDRGERNTEAFF

J gene: TRBJ1-3
V gene: TRBV7-9
clone size: once
D gene: TRBD1
CDR3 DNA: TGTGCCAGCAGCTGGACAGGGCGCTCTGGAAACACCATATATTTT
CDR3 protein: CASSWTGRSGNTIYF

J gene: TRBJ1-4
V gene: TRBV7-2
clone size: .
D gene: .
CDR3 DNA: TGTGCCAGCAGCTTAGAGGCCAGCTTACGGGGTGAAAAACTGTTTTTT
CDR3 protein: CASSLEASLRGEKLFF

J gene: TRBJ2-6
V gene: TRBV3-1/TRBV3-2
clone size: .
D gene: .
CDR3 DNA: TGTGCCAGCAGCGCACAAACAGTCTCTGGGGCCAACGTCCTGACTTTC
CDR3 protein: CASSAQTVSGANVLTF

J gene: TRBJ2-5
V gene: TRBV18
clone size: .
D gene: .
CDR3 DNA: TGTGCCAGCTCACTTTCCACAAAACAAGAGACCCAGTACTTC
CDR3 protein: CASSLSTKQETQYF

J gene: TRBJ2-7
V gene: TRBV6-5
clone size: .
D gene: .
CDR3 DNA: TGTGCCAGCAGTCAGGCAAGGCAACACTACGAGCAGTACTTC
CDR3 protein: CASSQARQHYEQYF

J gene: TRBJ2-7
V gene: TRBV19
clone size: .
D gene: TRBD1
CDR3 DNA: TGTGCCAGTAGGTCCACGGGACAGGGCAACGAGCAGTACTTC
CDR3 protein: CASRSTGQGNEQYF

J gene: TRBJ2-1
V gene: TRBV19
clone size: .
D gene: TRBD1
CDR3 DNA: TGTGCCAGTAGCCGGACAGGGTCCCTCAATGAGCAGTTCTTC
CDR3 protein: CASSRTGSLNEQFF

J gene: TRBJ2-5
V gene: TRBV11-2
clone size: .
D gene: TRBD2
CDR3 DNA: TGTGCCAGCAGCTGGGGACTAGCGGGAGTGGAGACCCAGTACTTC
CDR3 protein: CASSWGLAGVETQYF

J gene: TRBJ2-7
V gene: TRBV20-1
clone size: .
D gene: TRBD2
CDR3 DNA: TGCAGTGCTAGTCCAAGCGGGGGGCCCACCACCGAGCAGTACTTC
CDR3 protein: CSASPSGGPTTEQYF

J gene: TRBJ1-2
V gene: TRBV27
clone size: .
D gene: .
CDR3 DNA: TGTGCCAGCAGTTTAAGCCCCAGGGTCTTTGGTGGCTACACCTTC
CDR3 protein: CASSLSPRVFGGYTF

J gene: TRBJ2-7
V gene: TRBV5-1
clone size: .
D gene: .
CDR3 DNA: TGCGCCAGCAGCTTGGGAACAGATACCTACGAGCAGTACTTC
CDR3 protein: CASSLGTDTYEQYF

J gene: TRBJ1-2
V gene: TRBV27
clone size: .
D gene: .
CDR3 DNA: TGTGCCAGCAGTCCCAGGCCCGTTCAAAACTATGGCTACACCTTC
CDR3 protein: CASSPRPVQNYGYTF

J gene: TRBJ1-5
V gene: TRBV6-2/TRBV6-3
clone size: .
D gene: TRBD1
CDR3 DNA: TGTGCCAGCACCCCTCGCAAACAGGGGAAGAGCAATCAGCCCCAGCATTTT
CDR3 protein: CASTPRKQGKSNQPQHF

J gene: TRBJ2-2
V gene: TRBV7-2
clone size: .
D gene: .
CDR3 DNA: TGTGCCAGCAGCCCACATCAAAGGGGGGGCACCGGGGAGCTGTTTTTT
CDR3 protein: CASSPHQRGGTGELFF

J gene: TRBJ2-7
V gene: TRBV27
clone size: .
D gene: TRBD2
CDR3 DNA: TGTGCCAGCAGTTCAGGACTAGCAGCCTACGAGCAGTACTTC
CDR3 protein: CASSSGLAAYEQYF

J gene: TRBJ2-5
V gene: TRBV7-2
clone size: .
D gene: TRBD2
CDR3 DNA: TGTGCCAGCAGCTTAGCGTGGAGCGGGGGGCCACAAGAGACCCAGTACTTC
CDR3 protein: CASSLAWSGGPQETQYF

J gene: TRBJ1-1
V gene: TRBV5-1
clone size: few
D gene: .
CDR3 DNA: TGCGCCAGCAGCTTCGGGGTTGTGAACACTGAAGCTTTCTTT
CDR3 protein: CASSFGVVNTEAFF

J gene: TRBJ2-7
V gene: TRBV27
clone size: .
D gene: .
CDR3 DNA: TGTGCCAGCAGTAGGACTCCGTGGGGCGAGCAGTACTTC
CDR3 protein: CASSRTPWGEQYF

J gene: TRBJ2-3
V gene: TRBV4-3
clone size: .
D gene: TRBD2
CDR3 DNA: TGCGCCAGCAGCCAAGAGTTAGGCGGGGGGGGCACAGATACGCAGTATTTT
CDR3 protein: CASSQELGGGGTDTQYF

J gene: TRBJ2-3
V gene: TRBV5-4
clone size: .
D gene: TRBD2
CDR3 DNA: TGTGCCAGCAGCTTACGGGGGGTGGATACGCAGTATTTT
CDR3 protein: CASSLRGVDTQYF

J gene: TRBJ2-3
V gene: TRBV7-3
clone size: .
D gene: .
CDR3 DNA: TGTGCCAGCAGCAAAACGGGAGCCCTCACAGATACGCAGTATTTT
CDR3 protein: CASSKTGALTDTQYF